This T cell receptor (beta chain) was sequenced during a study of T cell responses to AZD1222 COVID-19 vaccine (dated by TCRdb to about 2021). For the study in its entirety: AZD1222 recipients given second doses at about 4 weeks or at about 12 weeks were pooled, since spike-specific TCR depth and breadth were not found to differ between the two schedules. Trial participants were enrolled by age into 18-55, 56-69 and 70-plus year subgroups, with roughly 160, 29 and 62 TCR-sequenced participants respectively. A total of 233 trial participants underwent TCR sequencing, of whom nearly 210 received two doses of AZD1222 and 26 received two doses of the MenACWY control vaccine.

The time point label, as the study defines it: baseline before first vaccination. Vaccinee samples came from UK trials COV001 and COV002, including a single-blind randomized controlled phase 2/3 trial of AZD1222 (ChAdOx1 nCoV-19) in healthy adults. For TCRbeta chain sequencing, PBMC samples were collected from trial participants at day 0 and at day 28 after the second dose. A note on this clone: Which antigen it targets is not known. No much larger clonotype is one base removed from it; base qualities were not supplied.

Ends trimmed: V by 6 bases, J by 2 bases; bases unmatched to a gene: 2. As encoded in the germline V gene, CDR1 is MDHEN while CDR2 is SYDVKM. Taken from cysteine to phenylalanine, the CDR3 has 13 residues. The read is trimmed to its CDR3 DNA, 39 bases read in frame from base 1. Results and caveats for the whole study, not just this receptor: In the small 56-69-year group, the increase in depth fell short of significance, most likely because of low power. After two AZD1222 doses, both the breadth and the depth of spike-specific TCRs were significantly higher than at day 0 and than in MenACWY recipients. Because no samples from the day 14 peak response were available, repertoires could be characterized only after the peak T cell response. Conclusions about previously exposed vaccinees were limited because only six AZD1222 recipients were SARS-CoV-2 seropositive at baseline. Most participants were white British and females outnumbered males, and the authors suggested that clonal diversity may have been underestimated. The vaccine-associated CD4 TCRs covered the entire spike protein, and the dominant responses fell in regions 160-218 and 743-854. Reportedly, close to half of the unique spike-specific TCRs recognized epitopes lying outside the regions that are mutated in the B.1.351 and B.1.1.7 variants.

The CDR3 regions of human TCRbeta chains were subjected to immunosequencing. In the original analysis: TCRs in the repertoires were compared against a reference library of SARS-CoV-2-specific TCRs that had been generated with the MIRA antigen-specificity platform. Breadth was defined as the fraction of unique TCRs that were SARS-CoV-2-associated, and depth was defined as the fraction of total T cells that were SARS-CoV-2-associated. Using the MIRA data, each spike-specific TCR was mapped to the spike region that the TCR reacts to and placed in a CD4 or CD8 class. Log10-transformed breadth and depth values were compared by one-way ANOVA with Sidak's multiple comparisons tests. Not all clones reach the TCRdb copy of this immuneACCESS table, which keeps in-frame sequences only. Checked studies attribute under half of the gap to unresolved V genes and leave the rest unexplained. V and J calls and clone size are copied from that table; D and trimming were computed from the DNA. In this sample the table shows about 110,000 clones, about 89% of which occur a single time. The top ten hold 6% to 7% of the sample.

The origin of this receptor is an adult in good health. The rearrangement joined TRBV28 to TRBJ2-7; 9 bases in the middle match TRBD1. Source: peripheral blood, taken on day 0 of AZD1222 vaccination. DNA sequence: TGTGCCAGCAGCGGGGACAGGGCCTACGAGCAGTACTTC. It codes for CASSGDRAYEQYF.